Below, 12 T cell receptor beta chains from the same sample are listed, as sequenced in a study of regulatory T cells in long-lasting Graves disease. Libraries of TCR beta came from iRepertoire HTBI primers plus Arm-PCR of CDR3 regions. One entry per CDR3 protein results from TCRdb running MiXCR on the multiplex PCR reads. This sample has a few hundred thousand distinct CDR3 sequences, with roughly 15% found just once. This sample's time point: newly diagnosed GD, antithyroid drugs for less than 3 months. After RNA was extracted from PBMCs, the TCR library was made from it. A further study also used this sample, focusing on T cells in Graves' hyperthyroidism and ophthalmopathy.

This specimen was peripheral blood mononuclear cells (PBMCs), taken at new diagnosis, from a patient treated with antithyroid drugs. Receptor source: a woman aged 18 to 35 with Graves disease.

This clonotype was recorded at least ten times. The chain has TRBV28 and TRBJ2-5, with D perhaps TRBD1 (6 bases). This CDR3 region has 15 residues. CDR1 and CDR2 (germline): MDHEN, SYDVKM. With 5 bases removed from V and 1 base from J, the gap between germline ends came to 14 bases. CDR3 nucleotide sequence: TGTGCCAGCAGTGATTCCGACAGGCTCCAAGAGACCCAGTACTTC. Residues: CASSDSDRLQETQYF.

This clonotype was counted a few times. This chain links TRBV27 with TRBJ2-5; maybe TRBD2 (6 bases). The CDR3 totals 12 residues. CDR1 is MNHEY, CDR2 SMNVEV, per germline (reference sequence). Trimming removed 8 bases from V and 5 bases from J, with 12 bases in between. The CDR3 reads CASASRGETQYF. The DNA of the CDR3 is TGTGCCAGCGCTTCTCGGGGGGAGACCCAGTACTTC.

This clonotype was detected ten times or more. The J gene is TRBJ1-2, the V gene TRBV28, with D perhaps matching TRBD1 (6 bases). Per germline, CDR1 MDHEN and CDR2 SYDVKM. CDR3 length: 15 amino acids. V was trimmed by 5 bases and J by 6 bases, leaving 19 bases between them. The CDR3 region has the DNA TGTGCCAGCAGTCCTAATCAGGGGTGGGCGAATGGCTACACCTTC. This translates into CASSPNQGWANGYTF.

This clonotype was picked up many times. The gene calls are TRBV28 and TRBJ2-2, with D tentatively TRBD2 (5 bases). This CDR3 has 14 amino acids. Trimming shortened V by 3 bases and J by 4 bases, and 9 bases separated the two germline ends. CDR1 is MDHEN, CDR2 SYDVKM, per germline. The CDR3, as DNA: TGTGCCAGCAGTTTCTCGGGGAGCACCGGGGAGCTGTTTTTT. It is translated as CASSFSGSTGELFF.

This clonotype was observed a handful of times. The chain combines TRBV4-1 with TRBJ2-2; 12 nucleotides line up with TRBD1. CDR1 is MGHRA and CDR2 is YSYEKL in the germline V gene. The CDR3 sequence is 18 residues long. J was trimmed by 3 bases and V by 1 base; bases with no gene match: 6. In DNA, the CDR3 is TGCGCCAGCAGCCAAGCCGGGACAGGGGGCGCGGACACCGGGGAGCTGTTTTTT. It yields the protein CASSQAGTGGADTGELFF.

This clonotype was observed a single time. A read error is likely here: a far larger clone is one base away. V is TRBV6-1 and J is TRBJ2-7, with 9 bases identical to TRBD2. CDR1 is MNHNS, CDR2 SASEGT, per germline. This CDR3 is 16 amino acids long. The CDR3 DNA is TGTGCCAGCAGTCCCCGGGGTAGCGGGAGAGGGTACGAGCGGTACTTC. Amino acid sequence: CASSPRGSGRGYERYF.

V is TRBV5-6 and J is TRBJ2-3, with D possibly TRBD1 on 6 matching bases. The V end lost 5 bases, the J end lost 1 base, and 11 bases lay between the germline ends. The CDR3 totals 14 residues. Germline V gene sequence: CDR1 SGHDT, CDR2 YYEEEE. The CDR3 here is CASRPTGRTDTQYF. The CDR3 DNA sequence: TGTGCCAGCAGGCCGACAGGCCGCACAGATACGCAGTATTTT.

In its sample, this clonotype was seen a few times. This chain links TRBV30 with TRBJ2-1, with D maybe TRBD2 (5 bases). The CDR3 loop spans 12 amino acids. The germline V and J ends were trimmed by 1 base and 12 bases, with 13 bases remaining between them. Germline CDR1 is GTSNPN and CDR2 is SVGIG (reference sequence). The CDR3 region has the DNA TGTGCCTGGAGTGGGACCAGCGGTGGGCAGTTCTTC. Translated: CAWSGTSGGQFF.

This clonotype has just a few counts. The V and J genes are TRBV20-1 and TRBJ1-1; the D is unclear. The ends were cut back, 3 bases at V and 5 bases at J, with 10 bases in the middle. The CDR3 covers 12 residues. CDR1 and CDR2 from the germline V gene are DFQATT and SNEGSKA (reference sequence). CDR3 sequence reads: CSARRGWTEAFF. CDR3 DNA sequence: TGCAGTGCTAGGCGGGGTTGGACTGAAGCTTTCTTT.

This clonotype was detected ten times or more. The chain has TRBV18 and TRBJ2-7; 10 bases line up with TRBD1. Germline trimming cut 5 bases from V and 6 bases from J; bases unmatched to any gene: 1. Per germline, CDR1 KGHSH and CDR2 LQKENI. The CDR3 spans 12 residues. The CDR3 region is CASSGQGGEQYF. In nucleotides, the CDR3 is TGTGCCAGCTCAGGACAGGGGGGCGAGCAGTACTTC.

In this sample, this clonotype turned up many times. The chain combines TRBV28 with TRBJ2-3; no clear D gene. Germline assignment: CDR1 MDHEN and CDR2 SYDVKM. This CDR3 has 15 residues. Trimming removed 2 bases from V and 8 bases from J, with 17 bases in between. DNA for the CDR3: TGTGCCAGCAGTTTAGGATCTATCACACATGGTACGCAGTATTTT. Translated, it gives CASSLGSITHGTQYF.

The CDR3 DNA reads as TGTGCCATCGGGAGGGACCGTAATAGCAATCAGCCCCAGCATTTT. It codes for CAIGRDRNSNQPQHF. The rearrangement uses TRBV10-3 and TRBJ1-5; possibly TRBD1 for D (5 bases). The CDR3 spans 15 residues. Germline-derived CDR1 and CDR2 are ENHRY and SYGVKD. V lost 8 bases to trimming and J lost 0 bases, with 14 bases between them.